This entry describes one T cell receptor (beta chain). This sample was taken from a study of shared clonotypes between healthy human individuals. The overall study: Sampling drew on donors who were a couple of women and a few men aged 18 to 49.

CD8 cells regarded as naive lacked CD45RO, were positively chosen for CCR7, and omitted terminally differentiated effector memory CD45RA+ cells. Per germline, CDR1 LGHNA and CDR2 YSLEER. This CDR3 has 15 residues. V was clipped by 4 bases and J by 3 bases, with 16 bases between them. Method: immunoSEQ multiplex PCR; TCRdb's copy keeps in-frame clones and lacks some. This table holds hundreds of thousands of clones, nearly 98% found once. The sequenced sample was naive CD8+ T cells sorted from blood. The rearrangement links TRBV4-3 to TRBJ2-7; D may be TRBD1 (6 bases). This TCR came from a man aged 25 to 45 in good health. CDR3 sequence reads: CASSLGRTEGYEQYF. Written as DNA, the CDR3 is TGCGCCAGCAGCCTGGGCCGGACAGAAGGCTACGAGCAGTACTTC.